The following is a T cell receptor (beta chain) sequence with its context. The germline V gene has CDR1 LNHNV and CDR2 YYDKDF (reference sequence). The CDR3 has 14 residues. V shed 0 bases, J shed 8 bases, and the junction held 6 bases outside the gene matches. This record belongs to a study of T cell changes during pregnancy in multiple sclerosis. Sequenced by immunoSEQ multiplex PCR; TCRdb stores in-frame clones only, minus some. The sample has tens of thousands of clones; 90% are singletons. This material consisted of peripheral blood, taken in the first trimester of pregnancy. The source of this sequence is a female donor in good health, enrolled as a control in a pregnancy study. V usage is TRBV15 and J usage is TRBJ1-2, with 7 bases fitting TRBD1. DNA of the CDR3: TGTGCCACCAGCAGAGATCTAGGGGGCAAAGGCTACACCTTC. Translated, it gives CATSRDLGGKGYTF. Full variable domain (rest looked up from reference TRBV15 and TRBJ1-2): DAMVIQNPRYQVTQFGKPVTLSCSQTLNHNVMYWYQQKSSQAPKLLFHYYDKDFNNEADTPDNFQSRRPNTSFCFLDIRSPGLGDTAMYLCATSRDLGGKGYTFGSGTRLTVV.